This T cell receptor (beta chain) was recovered during a study of blood T cell repertoires in COVID-19. Study background: Sites in the United States, Italy and Spain provided acute and convalescent COVID-19 samples. T cells, B-cell-depleted T cells, or PBMCs supplied cDNA or gDNA.

In the original processing: Estimation of nucleated cell counts was performed using reference gene primer amplification. Profiled with immunoSEQ multiplex PCR; TCRdb holds only in-frame clones, not every one. That table is the source of V, J and clone size, and D and trimming were worked out from the DNA. The sample shows tens of thousands of clones, around nine tenths of them seen only once. This clone was observed a single time. Germline V gives CDR1 SGHNT, CDR2 YYREEE (reference sequence). Trimming pared 4 bases from V and 5 bases from J, leaving 12 bases between. CDR3 length equals 13 residues. Sequenced sample: peripheral blood. This rearrangement joins TRBV5-4 to TRBJ2-5; TRBD2 might be the D (5 bases). This TCR derives from an elderly woman with active COVID-19. In DNA form, the CDR3 reads TGTGCCAGCAGCCCAAGAGGGTTTGAGACCCAGTACTTC. It codes for CASSPRGFETQYF.